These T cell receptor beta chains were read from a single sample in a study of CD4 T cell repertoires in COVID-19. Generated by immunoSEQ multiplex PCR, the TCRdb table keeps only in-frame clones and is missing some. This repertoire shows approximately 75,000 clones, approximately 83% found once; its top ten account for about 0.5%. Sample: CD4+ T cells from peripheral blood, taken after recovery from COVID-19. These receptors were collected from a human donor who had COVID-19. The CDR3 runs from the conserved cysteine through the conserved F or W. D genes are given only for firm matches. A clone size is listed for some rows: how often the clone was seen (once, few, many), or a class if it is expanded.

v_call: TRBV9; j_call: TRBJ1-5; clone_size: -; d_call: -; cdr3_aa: CASSEGGRGGQPQHF; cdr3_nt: TGTGCCAGCAGCGAAGGGGGGAGGGGAGGTCAGCCCCAGCATTTT
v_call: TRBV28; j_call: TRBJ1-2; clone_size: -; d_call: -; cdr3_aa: CASSAVPFNYGYTF; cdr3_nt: TGTGCCAGCAGTGCAGTGCCGTTTAACTATGGCTACACCTTC
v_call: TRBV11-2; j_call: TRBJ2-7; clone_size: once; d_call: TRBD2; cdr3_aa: CASSLEAGTEQYF; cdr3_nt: TGTGCCAGCAGCTTAGAAGCGGGAACCGAGCAGTACTTC
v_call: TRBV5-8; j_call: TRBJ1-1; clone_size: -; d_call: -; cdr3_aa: CASSLEGVAEAFF; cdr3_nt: TGTGCCAGCAGCTTAGAGGGGGTCGCTGAAGCTTTCTTT
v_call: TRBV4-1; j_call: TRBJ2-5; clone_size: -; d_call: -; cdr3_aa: CASNDLGETQYF; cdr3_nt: TGCGCCAGCAACGATCTAGGAGAGACCCAGTACTTC
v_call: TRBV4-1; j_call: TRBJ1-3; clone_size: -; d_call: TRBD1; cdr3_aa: CASSQEGGDRGSGNTIYF; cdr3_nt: TGCGCCAGCAGCCAAGAAGGAGGAGACAGGGGGTCCGGAAACACCATATATTTT
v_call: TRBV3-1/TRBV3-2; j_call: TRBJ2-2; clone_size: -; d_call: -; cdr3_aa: CASSRRTGELFF; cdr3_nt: TGTGCCAGCAGCCGGAGAACCGGGGAGCTGTTTTTT
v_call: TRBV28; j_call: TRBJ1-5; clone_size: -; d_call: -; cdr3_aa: CASSFRGPYSNQPQHF; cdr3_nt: TGTGCCAGCAGTTTCAGAGGGCCCTATAGCAATCAGCCCCAGCATTTT
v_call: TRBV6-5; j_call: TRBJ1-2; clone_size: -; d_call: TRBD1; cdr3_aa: CASSLGQYYGYTF; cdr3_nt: TGTGCCAGCAGCTTGGGACAGTACTATGGCTACACCTTC
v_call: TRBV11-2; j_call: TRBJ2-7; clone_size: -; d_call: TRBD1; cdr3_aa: CASSYRTGNYEQYF; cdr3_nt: TGTGCCAGCAGCTACAGGACAGGGAACTACGAGCAGTACTTC
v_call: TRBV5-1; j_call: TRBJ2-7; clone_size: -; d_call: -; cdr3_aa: CASSSYDLLREQYF; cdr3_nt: TGCGCCAGCAGCTCATACGATCTCCTACGAGAGCAGTACTTC
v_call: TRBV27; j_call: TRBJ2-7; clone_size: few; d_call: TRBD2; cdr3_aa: CASRGGYEQYF; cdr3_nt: TGTGCCAGCAGGGGAGGGTACGAGCAGTACTTC
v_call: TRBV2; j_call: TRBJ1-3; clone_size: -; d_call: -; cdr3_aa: CASTGGARGNTIYF; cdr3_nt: TGTGCCAGCACGGGGGGCGCGAGAGGAAACACCATATATTTT
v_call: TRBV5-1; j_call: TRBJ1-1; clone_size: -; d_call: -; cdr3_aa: CASSLAGETTEAFF; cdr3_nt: TGCGCCAGCAGCTTGGCAGGGGAGACCACTGAAGCTTTCTTT
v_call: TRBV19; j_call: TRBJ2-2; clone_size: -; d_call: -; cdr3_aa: CASIKWNTGELFF; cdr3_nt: TGTGCCAGTATCAAGTGGAACACCGGGGAGCTGTTTTTT
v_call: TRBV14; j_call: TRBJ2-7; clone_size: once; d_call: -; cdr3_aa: CASSQDGHQRFYEQYF; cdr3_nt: TGTGCCAGCAGCCAAGACGGCCATCAACGGTTCTACGAGCAGTACTTC
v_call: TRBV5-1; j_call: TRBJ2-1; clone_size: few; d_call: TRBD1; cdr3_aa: CASSLDTPGTGSEQFF; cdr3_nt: TGCGCCAGCAGCTTGGATACCCCCGGGACAGGTAGTGAGCAGTTCTTC
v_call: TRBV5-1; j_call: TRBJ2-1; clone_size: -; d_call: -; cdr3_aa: CASSLRSGPNEQFF; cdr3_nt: TGCGCCAGCAGCTTGCGTTCAGGTCCCAATGAGCAGTTCTTC
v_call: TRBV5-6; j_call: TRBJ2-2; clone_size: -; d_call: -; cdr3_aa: CASSVELKNTGELFF; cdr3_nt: TGTGCCAGCAGCGTTGAGCTCAAGAACACCGGGGAGCTGTTTTTT
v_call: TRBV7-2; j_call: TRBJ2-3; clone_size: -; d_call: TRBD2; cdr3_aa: CASSAGLAGVHF; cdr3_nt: TGTGCCAGCAGCGCAGGACTAGCGGGAGTCCATTTT
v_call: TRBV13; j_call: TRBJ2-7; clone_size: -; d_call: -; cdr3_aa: CASSRRGNFYEQYF; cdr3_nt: TGTGCCAGCAGCCGCCGGGGTAACTTCTACGAGCAGTACTTC
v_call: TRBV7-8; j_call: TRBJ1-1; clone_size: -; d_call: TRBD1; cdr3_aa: CASSFGTGGSGTEAFF; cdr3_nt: TGTGCCAGCAGCTTCGGGACAGGGGGCTCGGGCACTGAAGCTTTCTTT
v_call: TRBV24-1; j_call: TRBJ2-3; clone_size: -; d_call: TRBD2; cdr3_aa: CATSDPGTSGSTDTQYF; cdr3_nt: TGTGCCACCAGTGATCCCGGGACTAGCGGTAGCACAGATACGCAGTATTTT
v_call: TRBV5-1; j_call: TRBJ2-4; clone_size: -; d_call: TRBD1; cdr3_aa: CASSLAGTGEQNIQYF; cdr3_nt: TGCGCCAGCAGCTTGGCCGGGACAGGGGAGCAAAACATTCAGTACTTC
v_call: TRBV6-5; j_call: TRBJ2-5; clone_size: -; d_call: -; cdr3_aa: CASRSPGSETQYF; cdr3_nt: TGTGCCAGCAGATCTCCGGGAAGCGAGACCCAGTACTTC
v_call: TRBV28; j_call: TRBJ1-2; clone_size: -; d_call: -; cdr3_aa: CASSFKQINYGYTF; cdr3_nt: TGTGCCAGCAGTTTCAAACAGATAAACTATGGCTACACCTTC
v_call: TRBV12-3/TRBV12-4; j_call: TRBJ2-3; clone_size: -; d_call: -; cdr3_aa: CASSSGAGDTQYF; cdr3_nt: TGTGCCAGCAGCTCCGGGGCAGGGGATACGCAGTATTTT
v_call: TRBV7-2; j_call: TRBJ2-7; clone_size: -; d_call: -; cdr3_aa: CASSFYNEQYF; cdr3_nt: TGTGCCAGCAGCTTTTATAACGAGCAGTACTTC
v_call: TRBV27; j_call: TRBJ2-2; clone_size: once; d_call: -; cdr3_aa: CASSSQDTGELFF; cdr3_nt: TGTGCCAGCAGTTCTCAAGACACCGGGGAGCTGTTTTTT
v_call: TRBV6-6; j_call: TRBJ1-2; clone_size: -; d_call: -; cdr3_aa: CASSPRGGHGYTF; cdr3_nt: TGTGCCAGCAGTCCCAGGGGAGGACATGGCTACACCTTC
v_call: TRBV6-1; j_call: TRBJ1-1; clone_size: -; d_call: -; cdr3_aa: CASSDRHTTEAFF; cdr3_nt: TGTGCCAGCAGTGACCGACATACCACTGAAGCTTTCTTT
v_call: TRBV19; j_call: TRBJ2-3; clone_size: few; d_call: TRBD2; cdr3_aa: CASSIGFALAGASTDTQYF; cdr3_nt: TGTGCCAGTAGTATAGGGTTCGCGCTAGCGGGGGCCTCCACAGATACGCAGTATTTT
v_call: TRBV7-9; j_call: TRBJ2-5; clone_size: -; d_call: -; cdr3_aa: CASSLHGGQETQYF; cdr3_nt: TGTGCCAGCAGCTTACATGGGGGACAAGAGACCCAGTACTTC
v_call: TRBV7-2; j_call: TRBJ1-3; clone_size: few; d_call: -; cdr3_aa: CASRPTGAGNTIYF; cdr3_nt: TGTGCCAGCAGACCCACGGGGGCTGGAAACACCATATATTTT
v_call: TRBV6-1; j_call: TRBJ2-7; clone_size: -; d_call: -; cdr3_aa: CASSEGGAGSYEQYF; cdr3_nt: TGTGCCAGCAGTGAGGGGGGCGCGGGCTCCTACGAGCAGTACTTC
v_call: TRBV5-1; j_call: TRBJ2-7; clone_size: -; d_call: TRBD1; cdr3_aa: CASSWGPGTAFPEQYF; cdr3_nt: TGCGCCAGCAGCTGGGGCCCCGGGACAGCCTTCCCCGAGCAGTACTTC
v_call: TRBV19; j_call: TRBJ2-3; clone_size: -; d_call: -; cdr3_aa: CASSPPTGMTDTQYF; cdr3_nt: TGTGCCAGTAGTCCCCCGACGGGGATGACAGATACGCAGTATTTT
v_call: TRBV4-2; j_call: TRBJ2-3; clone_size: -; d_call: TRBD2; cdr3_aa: CASSQAGTSGRSADTQYF; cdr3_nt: TGTGCCAGCAGCCAGGCCGGGACTAGCGGGAGGAGCGCAGATACGCAGTATTTT
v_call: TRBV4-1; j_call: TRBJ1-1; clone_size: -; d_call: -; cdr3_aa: CASSGAGAMNTEAFF; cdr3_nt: TGCGCCAGCAGCGGGGCAGGGGCCATGAACACTGAAGCTTTCTTT
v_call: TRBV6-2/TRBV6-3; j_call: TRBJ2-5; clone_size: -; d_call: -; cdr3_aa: CASSYSMVADSQETQYF; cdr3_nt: TGTGCCAGCAGTTACTCGATGGTAGCGGACAGCCAAGAGACCCAGTACTTC
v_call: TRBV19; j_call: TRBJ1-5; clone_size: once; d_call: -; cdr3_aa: CASSTGVDQPQHF; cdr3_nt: TGTGCCAGTAGCACCGGGGTGGATCAGCCCCAGCATTTT
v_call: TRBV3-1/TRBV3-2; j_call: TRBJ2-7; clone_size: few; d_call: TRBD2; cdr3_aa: CASSPPSGSYEQYF; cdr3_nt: TGTGCCAGCAGCCCACCTAGCGGGAGCTACGAGCAGTACTTC
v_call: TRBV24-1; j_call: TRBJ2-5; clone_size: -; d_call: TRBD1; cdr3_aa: CATSSQGITETQYF; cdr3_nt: TGTGCCACGAGTTCACAGGGGATAACGGAGACCCAGTACTTC
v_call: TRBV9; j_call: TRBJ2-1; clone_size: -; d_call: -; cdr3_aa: CASSVGTRGVSYNEQFF; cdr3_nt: TGTGCCAGCAGCGTAGGAACCCGCGGGGTCTCCTACAATGAGCAGTTCTTC
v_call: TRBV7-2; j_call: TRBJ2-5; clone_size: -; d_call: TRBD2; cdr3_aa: CATGYVLAGGGETQYF; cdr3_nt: TGTGCCACCGGATATGTTTTAGCGGGAGGGGGAGAGACCCAGTACTTC
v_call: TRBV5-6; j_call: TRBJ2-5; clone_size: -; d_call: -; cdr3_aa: CASSWAGMETQYF; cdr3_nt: TGTGCCAGCAGCTGGGCAGGGATGGAGACCCAGTACTTC
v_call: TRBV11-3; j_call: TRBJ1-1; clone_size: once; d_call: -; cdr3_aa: CASSSEMNTEAFF; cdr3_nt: TGTGCCAGCAGCTCTGAGATGAACACTGAAGCTTTCTTT
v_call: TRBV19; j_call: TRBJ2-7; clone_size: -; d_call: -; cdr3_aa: CASSSLGEQYF; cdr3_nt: TGTGCCAGTAGTTCCCTGGGGGAGCAGTACTTC